These T cell receptor beta chains were read from a single sample in a study of long-term antiretroviral therapy in people with HIV. Sequencing used immunoSEQ multiplex PCR; TCRdb keeps in-frame clones, though not all of them. The sample includes over 15,000 clones, 76% of them seen just once. The sequences come from unsorted PBMCs, collected 0.5 years before starting antiretroviral therapy. The receptor set was obtained from a woman aged 45-60 years with HIV. The CDR3 runs from the conserved cysteine through the conserved F or W. The order of the fields is D gene, V gene, clone size, J gene, CDR3 DNA, CDR3 protein. The D gene is left open where the match is weak. Not every row has a clone size; where given, it reads once, few, many or a size class.

TRBD1	TRBV6-1	NA	TRBJ1-2	TGTGCCAGCAGTGACAGGACAGGGGGCGACTATGGCTACACCTTC	CASSDRTGGDYGYTF
NA	TRBV7-2	NA	TRBJ2-5	TGTGCCAGCAGCGCACGGCCGGATGGGGAAGAGTACTTC	CASSARPDGEEYF
NA	TRBV9	NA	TRBJ1-1	TGTGCCAGCGCAGAGGCCATTTGGAACACTGAAGCTTTCTTT	CASAEAIWNTEAFF
NA	TRBV30	NA	TRBJ2-2	TGTGCCTGGAGTCAGCAGAGCCCCACCGGGGAGCTGTTTTTT	CAWSQQSPTGELFF
NA	TRBV11-2	NA	TRBJ2-7	TGTGCCAGCAGCTCCCAAGGGGGGCTGTACTTC	CASSSQGGLYF
TRBD2	TRBV7-3	once	TRBJ2-3	TGTGCCAGCAGCTCAGTTAGCGGGGCGAAGGCAGATACGCAGTATTTT	CASSSVSGAKADTQYF
TRBD1	TRBV23-1	NA	TRBJ2-2	TGCGCCAGCAGTCAATCTGGACAGGGGGCGAACACCGGGGAGCTGTTTTTT	CASSQSGQGANTGELFF
TRBD1	TRBV7-8	NA	TRBJ2-1	TGTGCCAGCAGCTTAGTCCAGGGGGCCGTCGGGACGTTCTTC	CASSLVQGAVGTFF
TRBD1	TRBV10-3	NA	TRBJ2-2	TGTGCCATCAGTGGGGCAGGGGGCAGGACCGGGGAGCTGTTTTTT	CAISGAGGRTGELFF
NA	TRBV5-1	NA	TRBJ2-3	TGCGCCAGCAACGAAGGGGGACGGTTGGCGGTTACTAGCACAGATACGCAGTATTTT	CASNEGGRLAVTSTDTQYF
NA	TRBV2	NA	TRBJ1-2	TGTGCCAGCGGAATGGTGTTTCCCTATGGCTACACCTTC	CASGMVFPYGYTF
NA	TRBV7-3	once	TRBJ2-2	TGTGCCAGCGGGTGGAACACCGGGGAGCTGTTTTTT	CASGWNTGELFF
TRBD1	TRBV4-1	NA	TRBJ2-1	TGCGCCAGCAGCCTTCGGACAGGGGTGGGCAATGAGCAGTTCTTC	CASSLRTGVGNEQFF
NA	TRBV7-9	few	TRBJ1-3	TGTGCCAGCAGCGAGAAGACAGTATACTCTGGAAACACCATATATTTT	CASSEKTVYSGNTIYF
TRBD1	TRBV18	NA	TRBJ2-7	TGTGCCAGCTCCTCGGACAGGCCCCCTGCCGGCGAGCAGTACTTC	CASSSDRPPAGEQYF
TRBD1	TRBV5-1	NA	TRBJ2-1	TGCGCCAGCAGACCTCGGACAGGGGGGATCTACAATGAGCAGTTCTTC	CASRPRTGGIYNEQFF
NA	TRBV25-1	NA	TRBJ1-3	TGTGCCAGCAGATCTAGCGGGGGTGGTGGAAACACCATATATTTT	CASRSSGGGGNTIYF
NA	TRBV29-1	NA	TRBJ2-7	TGCAGCGTTCAAGACAGGTCCCCCGGCGAGCAGTACTTC	CSVQDRSPGEQYF
NA	TRBV5-1	NA	TRBJ2-1	TGCGCCAGCAGCTCACTAGAACCGGGCCGCAATGAGCAGTTCTTC	CASSSLEPGRNEQFF
NA	TRBV15	NA	TRBJ2-5	TGTGCCACCAGCAGAGATCGGGTTCGGACCCAGTACTTC	CATSRDRVRTQYF
NA	TRBV15	NA	TRBJ2-5	TGTGCCACCAGCAGAGATCTGTTGGGGGAGACCCAGTACTTC	CATSRDLLGETQYF
NA	TRBV10-2	NA	TRBJ1-1	TGCGCCAGCACCCAGGCCTCTGAAGCTTTCTTT	CASTQASEAFF
NA	TRBV30	few	TRBJ1-4	TGTGCCTGGAGGCCCACAACAGGGGAAAAACTGTTTTTT	CAWRPTTGEKLFF
NA	TRBV15	NA	TRBJ1-5	TGTGCCACCAGCAGAGATATTGCAGGGAGCAATCAGCCCCAGCATTTT	CATSRDIAGSNQPQHF
TRBD2	TRBV14	NA	TRBJ2-3	TGTGCCAGCAGCGCCATGTTACTAGCGGGGGGGCCCCATACGCAGTATTTT	CASSAMLLAGGPHTQYF
NA	TRBV2	few	TRBJ1-2	TGTGCCAGCAGTGAACCCGGGAGGTATGGCTACACCTTC	CASSEPGRYGYTF
NA	TRBV7-9	few	TRBJ1-2	TGTGCCAGCAGCTCGGGGACAAACTTTATCCCTTTC	CASSSGTNFIPF
NA	TRBV18	NA	TRBJ1-1	TGTGCCAGCTCAGCCATGTCAGGCGGAACTGAAGCTTTCTTT	CASSAMSGGTEAFF
NA	TRBV5-4	NA	TRBJ2-7	TGTGCCAGCAGCTTGGCAGGGTTGGACGAGCAGTACTTC	CASSLAGLDEQYF
NA	TRBV12-5	NA	TRBJ2-3	TGTGCTAGTGGCATCCCTCGAGCTCTCGAGGATACGCAGTATTTT	CASGIPRALEDTQYF
NA	TRBV29-1	NA	TRBJ1-2	TGCAGCGTGGCGGGACCGGGAGACTATGGCTACACCTTC	CSVAGPGDYGYTF
NA	TRBV27	NA	TRBJ2-2	TGTGCCAGCAGTTTAATGGGGAACACCGGGGAGCTGTTTTTT	CASSLMGNTGELFF
NA	TRBV18	NA	TRBJ2-5	TGTGCCAGCTCACGACAGCAAGAGACCCAGTACTTC	CASSRQQETQYF
NA	TRBV7-2	NA	TRBJ2-1	TGTGCCAGCACCTCACAGGCTTCCTACAATGAGCAGTTCTTC	CASTSQASYNEQFF
TRBD1	TRBV5-6	NA	TRBJ1-2	TGTGCCAGCAGCCTGACGGGGACAGGGAATAGGTATGGCTACACCTTC	CASSLTGTGNRYGYTF
TRBD2	TRBV27	NA	TRBJ2-5	TGTGCCACCGCGGGAGGGGGGAAGACCCAGTACTTC	CATAGGGKTQYF
NA	TRBV5-8	NA	TRBJ2-1	TGTGCCAGCAGTTCACAGTACAATGAGCAGTTCTTC	CASSSQYNEQFF
NA	TRBV6-1	NA	TRBJ2-2	TGTGCCGGCGGCCAGGTCGGGGAGCTGTTTTTT	CAGGQVGELFF
NA	TRBV11-3	NA	TRBJ2-5	TGTGCCAGCAGTCGGACATATCAAGAGACCCAGTACTTC	CASSRTYQETQYF
NA	TRBV2	NA	TRBJ2-2	TGTGCCAGCAGCCTCGACACCGGGGAGCTGTTTTTT	CASSLDTGELFF
NA	TRBV18	once	TRBJ2-1	TGTGCCAGCTCACCAGGGGGGCCGACTAAAAATGAGCAGTTCTTC	CASSPGGPTKNEQFF
NA	TRBV28	once	TRBJ1-5	TGTGCCAGCAGTTTAGGGGGTCAGCCCCAGCATTTT	CASSLGGQPQHF
NA	TRBV5-1	few	TRBJ1-1	TGCGCCAGCAGCTTGGGAGACCTCCCCAACACTGAAGCTTTCTTT	CASSLGDLPNTEAFF
NA	TRBV6-4	NA	TRBJ2-7	TGTGCCAGCTCCGAAGAGGGATACGAGCAGTACTTC	CASSEEGYEQYF
TRBD2	TRBV5-1	NA	TRBJ2-1	TGCGCCAGCAGTACCAGACTAGCGGGGGGGACTCCTGGGATCTACAATGAGCAGTTCTTC	CASSTRLAGGTPGIYNEQFF